The next 30 T cell receptor beta chains were all read from a single sample in a study of shared clonotypes between healthy human individuals. Data came from immunoSEQ multiplex PCR; TCRdb stores just in-frame clones and leaves some out. The sample yields 550,000 to 800,000 clones, roughly 87% seen once. Sequencing was done on a sample of memory CD8+ T cells from PBMCs. Subset denoted: CD45RO+ cells pooled with CCR7-negative TemRA cells. The receptor set was obtained from a man aged 18-30 years in good health. Some clones in this sample may be carry-over from other donors' samples.

The chain recombines TRBV7-6 with TRBJ2-1; 11 bases agree with TRBD1. V lost 7 bases to trimming and J lost 5 bases; unmatched junction nucleotides: 7. The CDR3 has 15 residues. Germline CDR1 reads SGHVS; CDR2 reads FNYEAQ. In nucleotides, the CDR3 is TGTGCCAGCAACGGGGGACAGGGGGAACACAATGAGCAGTTCTTC. It encodes CASNGGQGEHNEQFF.

V gene TRBV14 combines with J gene TRBJ2-3; D unresolved. CDR3 size: 13 residues. V was cut by 0 bases and J by 6 bases, with 7 bases left in between. Germline CDR1 SGHDN, CDR2 FVKESK. The CDR3 is CASSQDYRDTQYF. The CDR3 DNA reads as TGTGCCAGCAGCCAAGACTATCGGGATACGCAGTATTTT.

This clone was observed a single time. The V gene is TRBV27, the J gene TRBJ2-6; D possibly matches TRBD1 or TRBD2 (5 bases each). Trimming pared 4 bases from V and 2 bases from J, leaving 9 bases between. Germline V lookup: CDR1 MNHEY, CDR2 SMNVEV (reference sequence). CDR3 length: 15 residues. The CDR3: CASSSRDPGANVLTF. DNA of the CDR3: TGTGCCAGCAGTTCCAGGGACCCTGGGGCCAACGTCCTGACTTTC.

The J gene is TRBJ2-5, the V gene TRBV7-9; 7 bases line up with TRBD2. The CDR3 has 14 amino acids. After removal of 1 base from V and 5 bases from J, the junction contained 4 bases not matched to a gene. Germline V gives CDR1 SEHNR, CDR2 FQNEAQ (reference sequence). CDR3 DNA: TGTGCCAGCAGCTTAGTTCGGGGGGATGAGACCCAGTACTTC. It specifies CASSLVRGDETQYF.

The gene calls are TRBV15 and TRBJ1-2; D is perhaps TRBD1 (5 bases). The CDR3 loop spans 11 amino acids. Germline CDR1 is LNHNV and CDR2 is YYDKDF (reference sequence). V was cut by 10 bases and J by 4 bases, with 10 bases left in between. CDR3 region: CAIGGGYGYTF. The CDR3 DNA is TGTGCCATCGGCGGGGGCTATGGCTACACCTTC.

The genes are TRBV5-1 and TRBJ1-3; 9 nucleotides agree with TRBD1. This CDR3 is 18 amino acids long. The ends lost 0 bases at V and 3 bases at J; junction bases unmatched: 10. The V gene's germline CDR1 is SGHRS and CDR2 YFSETQ. The CDR3 protein is CASSLDPGQGTFGNTIYF. DNA of the CDR3: TGCGCCAGCAGCTTGGATCCGGGACAGGGAACGTTTGGAAACACCATATATTTT.

V is TRBV6-7 and J is TRBJ2-7; D is unclear. TRBV6-7 falls under the ORF class, with uncertain function. This CDR3 comprises 13 residues. V was cut by 2 bases and J by 2 bases, with 7 bases left in between. CDR3 residues: CASSYTDTYEQYF. CDR3 coding DNA: TGTGCCAGCAGTTACACCGATACCTACGAGCAGTACTTC.

This clone is a singleton in its sample. The chain combines TRBV11-2 with TRBJ2-7; no clear D gene. Trimming pared 2 bases from V and 1 base from J, leaving 12 bases between. There are 15 residues in the CDR3. Germline V gene data show CDR1 as SGHAT and CDR2 as FQNNGV. The DNA for the CDR3 is TGTGCCAGCAGCTTAAATACGGTACTATCCTACGAGCAGTACTTC. This sequence encodes CASSLNTVLSYEQYF. The complete variable domain, with remaining parts taken from reference TRBV11-2 and TRBJ2-7, reads EAGVAQSPRYKIIEKRQSVAFWCNPISGHATLYWYQQILGQGPKLLIQFQNNGVVDDSQLPKDRFSAERLKGVDSTLKIQPAKLEDSAVYLCASSLNTVLSYEQYFGPGTRLTVT.

This chain joins TRBV4-1 and TRBJ2-7; 11 nucleotides agree with TRBD1. The germline V gene encodes CDR1 MGHRA and CDR2 YSYEKL. The CDR3 is 16 amino acids. The V segment lost 3 bases and the J segment 4 bases; nucleotides outside the gene matches: 8. Here the CDR3 DNA reads TGCGCCAGCAGCCAGGCTCTAGGACAGGGGGCTTACGAGCAGTACTTC. Translating gives CASSQALGQGAYEQYF.

This sequence joins TRBV4-1 and TRBJ2-2; 11 bases agree with TRBD2. This CDR3 contains 15 residues. The V and J ends lost 5 bases and 6 bases, in that order; junction bases with no gene match: 5. Per germline, CDR1 MGHRA and CDR2 YSYEKL. The CDR3 coding sequence is TGCGCCAGCAGCGTTAGCGGGAGGGTCGCCGGGGAGCTGTTTTTT. Translation gives CASSVSGRVAGELFF.

This sequence joins TRBV11-2 and TRBJ1-2; no clear D gene. V shed 5 bases and J shed 8 bases, with 12 bases lying between them. Germline V gene lookup returns CDR1 SGHAT and CDR2 FQNNGV. This CDR3 region has 12 residues. The CDR3 protein is CASSLGLGGYTF. The CDR3 DNA reads as TGTGCCAGCAGCCTGGGCCTTGGGGGCTACACCTTC.

V gene TRBV27 combines with J gene TRBJ2-1; 9 positions agree with TRBD2. Germline CDR1 and CDR2: MNHEY and SMNVEV (reference sequence). This CDR3 comprises 17 residues. The trim removed 5 bases at V and 3 bases at J, leaving 11 bases unmatched. In DNA form, the CDR3 reads TGTGCCAGCAGTAGACCGGCGGGAGGGAGTAACTACAATGAGCAGTTCTTC. Protein sequence: CASSRPAGGSNYNEQFF.

The J gene is TRBJ2-7, the V gene TRBV9; D is uncertain. This CDR3 region has 15 residues. Trimming took off 2 bases at V and 0 bases at J, with 12 bases between the two ends. Germline V CDR1 and CDR2: SGDLS, YYNGEE. The CDR3 here is CASSVSGSFSYEQYF. CDR3 coding DNA: TGTGCCAGCAGCGTGTCGGGCTCTTTCTCCTACGAGCAGTACTTC.

The V call is TRBV5-1, the J call TRBJ1-4; 7 bases agree with TRBD1. The CDR3 runs to 14 residues. Germline V gene lookup returns CDR1 SGHRS and CDR2 YFSETQ. V lost 4 bases to trimming and J lost 7 bases; unmatched junction nucleotides: 7. In DNA, the CDR3 is TGCGCCAGCAGCCTCGGGACAGTTGCTGAAAAACTGTTTTTT. This codes for CASSLGTVAEKLFF.

The gene calls are TRBV7-9 and TRBJ1-2; TRBD1 might be the D (5 bases). The CDR3 is made up of 13 amino acids. V lost 7 bases, J lost 4 bases, and 13 bases lay in between. Germline V CDR1 and CDR2: SEHNR, FQNEAQ (reference sequence). CDR3 sequence (DNA): TGTGCCAGCACCCTGGGCGGGGGCTATGGCTACACCTTC. Protein product: CASTLGGGYGYTF.

This rearrangement joins TRBV9 to TRBJ1-1, with 9 nucleotides matching TRBD1. Germline lookup yields CDR1 SGDLS and CDR2 YYNGEE. CDR3 length: 15 residues. V shed 1 base and J 4 bases; nucleotides not matched to a gene: 5. The CDR3 region has the DNA TGTGCCAGCAGCGTATCCACAGGGGGCGGCACTGAAGCTTTCTTT. Encoded protein: CASSVSTGGGTEAFF.

The J gene is TRBJ1-1, the V gene TRBV6-6; possible D gene TRBD1, 6 bases. With 5 bases removed from V and 6 bases from J, the gap between germline ends came to 10 bases. Germline V gives CDR1 MNHNY, CDR2 SVGAGI (reference sequence). This CDR3 has 12 amino acids. The CDR3 DNA reads as TGTGCCAGCAGTCCACAGGGCCCTGAAGCTTTCTTT. This translates into CASSPQGPEAFF.

V and J are TRBV2 and TRBJ2-7, with TRBD1 matching over 9 bases. The CDR3 totals 15 residues. Germline V gene sequence: CDR1 SNHLY, CDR2 FYNNEI. J gave up 6 bases and V 5 bases, and 11 bases lay outside the gene matches. Here the CDR3 DNA reads TGTGCCAGCAGTAAAGGTGTCGGACAGGGGTTCGAGCAGTACTTC. Protein sequence: CASSKGVGQGFEQYF.

This clone has a single count. The rearrangement uses TRBV4-1 and TRBJ2-3, with a possible D match to TRBD2 (5 bases). The length of the CDR3 is 16 residues. V was pared by 1 base and J by 2 bases, with 13 bases between. Germline V lookup: CDR1 MGHRA, CDR2 YSYEKL. The CDR3 coding sequence is TGCGCCAGCAGCCAAGTTTTTGGGAGTGTCACAGATACGCAGTATTTT. Its translation is CASSQVFGSVTDTQYF.

This clone was found once. CDR3 sequence reads: CASSMGGLAGGPTYEQYF. The CDR3 DNA reads as TGTGCCAGTAGTATGGGGGGCCTAGCGGGAGGACCCACCTACGAGCAGTACTTC. V is TRBV19 and J is TRBJ2-7; 11 bases align to TRBD2. Germline assignment: CDR1 LNHDA and CDR2 SQIVND (reference sequence). The CDR3 length is 18 residues. V trimming: 3 bases; J trimming: 2 bases; junction bases outside the gene matches: 12.

This chain joins TRBV18 and TRBJ1-1; D unresolved. The CDR3 runs to 16 residues. V lost 3 bases to trimming and J lost 1 base, with 15 bases between them. Germline V gene sequence: CDR1 KGHSH, CDR2 LQKENI. This CDR3 reads CASSPPGIGSNTEAFF. CDR3 nucleotides: TGTGCCAGCTCACCCCCCGGGATAGGGTCGAACACTGAAGCTTTCTTT.

J is TRBJ2-3 and V is TRBV5-1; TRBD1 matches at 7 bases. V was clipped by 4 bases and J by 4 bases; unmatched bases: 6. The CDR3 has 14 amino acids. CDR1 and CDR2 from the germline V gene are SGHRS and YFSETQ. The CDR3 DNA reads as TGCGCCAGCAGCCCTTGGCAGGGGGCAGATACGCAGTATTTT. Its translation: CASSPWQGADTQYF. Complete variable domain (other parts from reference TRBV5-1 and TRBJ2-3): KAGVTQTPRYLIKTRGQQVTLSCSPISGHRSVSWYQQTPGQGLQFLFEYFSETQRNKGNFPGRFSGRQFSNSRSEMNVSTLELGDSALYLCASSPWQGADTQYFGPGTRLTVL.

The chain links TRBV18 to TRBJ2-7, with 8 bases fitting TRBD1. The CDR3 loop spans 16 amino acids. V was pared by 4 bases and J by 3 bases, with 11 bases of the junction left unmatched. Germline CDR1 reads KGHSH; CDR2 reads LQKENI. CDR3 sequence reads: CASSRHRTGQLYEQYF. The CDR3 DNA is TGTGCCAGCTCACGGCACCGGACAGGGCAACTCTACGAGCAGTACTTC.

The rearrangement joins TRBV5-1 to TRBJ2-7; TRBD1 might be the D (5 bases). V lost 0 bases and J lost 3, with 16 bases in between. This CDR3 contains 16 residues. Germline V gives CDR1 SGHRS, CDR2 YFSETQ. In DNA form, the CDR3 reads TGCGCCAGCAGCTTGGGGGCCCCAGGGCACGGCTACGAGCAGTACTTC. It translates to CASSLGAPGHGYEQYF.

The chain is built from TRBV7-9 and TRBJ1-1; D may be TRBD1 (5 bases). The CDR3 totals 17 residues. The germline V and J ends were trimmed by 6 bases and 2 bases, with 22 bases remaining between them. Germline CDR1 is SEHNR and CDR2 is FQNEAQ (reference sequence). The CDR3 bases are TGTGCCAGCAGGCCCCCGGGGCGGGAGGAGCCTAACACTGAAGCTTTCTTT. It is translated as CASRPPGREEPNTEAFF.

The chain combines TRBV30 with TRBJ2-7; no reliable D call. Trimming took 0 bases from V and 3 from J, leaving 15 bases between them. CDR1 and CDR2 from the germline V gene are GTSNPN and SVGIG (reference sequence). The CDR3 contains 15 residues. The CDR3 is CAWSVPGLLLYEQYF. The CDR3 region has the DNA TGTGCCTGGAGTGTCCCGGGCCTGCTCCTCTACGAGCAGTACTTC.

CDR3 amino acids: CASSSPGSVTFRSDTQYF. The CDR3 coding sequence is TGTGCCAGCAGTTCCCCGGGGAGCGTAACCTTTAGGTCAGATACGCAGTATTTT. The chain uses TRBV28 and TRBJ2-3, with a tentative D call TRBD2 (5 bases). The CDR3 sequence is 18 residues long. The germline V gene has CDR1 MDHEN and CDR2 SYDVKM. Trimming took off 4 bases at V and 4 bases at J, with 24 bases between the two ends.

V usage is TRBV9 and J usage is TRBJ2-1; the D gene is possibly TRBD2 (7 bases). Trimming shortened V by 3 bases and J by 2 bases, and 12 bases separated the two germline ends. This CDR3 comprises 15 residues. CDR1 SGDLS and CDR2 YYNGEE come from the germline V gene. CDR3 residues: CASSGWGGPYNEQFF. In DNA, the CDR3 is TGTGCCAGCAGCGGATGGGGGGGCCCCTACAATGAGCAGTTCTTC.

The chain joins TRBV5-1 to TRBJ1-4; D gene ambiguous. The CDR3 runs to 16 residues. The germline V gene has CDR1 SGHRS and CDR2 YFSETQ. The V and J ends lost 0 bases and 0 bases respectively, with 9 bases between them. This CDR3 is CASSLGWVATNEKLFF. The CDR3, as DNA: TGCGCCAGCAGCTTGGGTTGGGTTGCAACTAATGAAAAACTGTTTTTT.

The V call is TRBV7-3, the J call TRBJ1-1; D is unclear. Germline CDR1 and CDR2: SGHTA and FQGTGA. The CDR3 is 12 residues long. V lost 4 bases and J lost 10, with 13 bases in between. The CDR3 region has the DNA TGTGCCAGCAGCTCCCCCCCTTCGGGAGCTTTCTTT. Its translation is CASSSPPSGAFF.